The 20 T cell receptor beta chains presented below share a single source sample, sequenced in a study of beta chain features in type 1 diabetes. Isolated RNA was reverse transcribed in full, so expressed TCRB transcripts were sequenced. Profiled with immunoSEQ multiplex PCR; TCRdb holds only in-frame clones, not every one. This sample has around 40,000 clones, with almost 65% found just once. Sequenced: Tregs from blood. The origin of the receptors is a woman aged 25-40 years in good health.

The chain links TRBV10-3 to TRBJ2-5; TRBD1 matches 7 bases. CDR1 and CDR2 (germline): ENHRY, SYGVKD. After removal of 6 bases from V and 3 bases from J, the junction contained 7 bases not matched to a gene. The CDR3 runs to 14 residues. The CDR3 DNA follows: TGTGCCATCAGCCCGGGACAGATCGAAGAGACCCAGTACTTC. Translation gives CAISPGQIEETQYF.

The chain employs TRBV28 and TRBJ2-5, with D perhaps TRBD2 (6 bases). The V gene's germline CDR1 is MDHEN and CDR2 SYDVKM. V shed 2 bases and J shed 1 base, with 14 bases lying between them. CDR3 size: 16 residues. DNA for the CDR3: TGTGCCAGCAGTTTAATCCCAAGTAGCGGCCAAGAGACCCAGTACTTC. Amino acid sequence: CASSLIPSSGQETQYF.

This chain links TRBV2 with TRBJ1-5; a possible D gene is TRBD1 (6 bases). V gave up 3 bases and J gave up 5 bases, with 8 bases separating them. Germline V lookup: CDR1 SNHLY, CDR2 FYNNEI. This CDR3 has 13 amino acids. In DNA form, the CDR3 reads TGTGCCAGCAGTGATAGGGGGTATCAGCCCCAGCATTTT. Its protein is CASSDRGYQPQHF. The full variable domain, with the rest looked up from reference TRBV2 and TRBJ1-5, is EPEVTQTPSHQVTQMGQEVILRCVPISNHLYFYWYRQILGQKVEFLVSFYNNEISEKSEIFDDQFSVERPDGSNFTLKIRSTKLEDSAMYFCASSDRGYQPQHFGDGTRLSIL.

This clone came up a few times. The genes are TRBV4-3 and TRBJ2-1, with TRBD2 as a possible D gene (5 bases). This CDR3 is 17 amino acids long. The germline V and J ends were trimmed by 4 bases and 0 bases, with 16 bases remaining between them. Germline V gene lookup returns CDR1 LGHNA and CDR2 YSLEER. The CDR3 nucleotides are TGCGCCAGCAGCCTCGGGGTACCTTCCTACTCCTACAATGAGCAGTTCTTC. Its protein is CASSLGVPSYSYNEQFF.

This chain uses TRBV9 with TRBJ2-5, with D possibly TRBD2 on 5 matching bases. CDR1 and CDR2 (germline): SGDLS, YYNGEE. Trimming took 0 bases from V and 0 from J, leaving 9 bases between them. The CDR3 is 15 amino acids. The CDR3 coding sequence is TGTGCCAGCAGCGTAGCATCGGGGTACCAAGAGACCCAGTACTTC. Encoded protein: CASSVASGYQETQYF.

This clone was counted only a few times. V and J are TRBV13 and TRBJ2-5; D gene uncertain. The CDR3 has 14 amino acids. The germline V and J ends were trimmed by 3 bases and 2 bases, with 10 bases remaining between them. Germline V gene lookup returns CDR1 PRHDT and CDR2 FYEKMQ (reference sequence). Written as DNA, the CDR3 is TGTGCCAGCAGCTTTGGGCGCGTACAAGAGACCCAGTACTTC. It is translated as CASSFGRVQETQYF.

The CDR3 spells CASSLTSGLGGDNEQFF. CDR3 DNA: TGTGCCAGCAGCTTAACCTCGGGACTAGGAGGGGACAATGAGCAGTTCTTC. V gene TRBV7-3 combines with J gene TRBJ2-1, with 8 bases aligning to TRBD2. Germline V gene lookup returns CDR1 SGHTA and CDR2 FQGTGA. CDR3 length: 17 amino acids. J was trimmed by 5 bases and V by 0 bases; bases with no gene match: 9.

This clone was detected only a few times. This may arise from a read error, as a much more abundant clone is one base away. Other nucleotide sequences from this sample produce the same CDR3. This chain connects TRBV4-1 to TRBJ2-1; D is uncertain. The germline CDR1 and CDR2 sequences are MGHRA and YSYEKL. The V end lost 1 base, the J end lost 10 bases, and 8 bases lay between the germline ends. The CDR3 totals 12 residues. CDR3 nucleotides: TGCGCCAGCAGCCAAGCGTTGAGCGAGCAGTTCTTC. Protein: CASSQALSEQFF.

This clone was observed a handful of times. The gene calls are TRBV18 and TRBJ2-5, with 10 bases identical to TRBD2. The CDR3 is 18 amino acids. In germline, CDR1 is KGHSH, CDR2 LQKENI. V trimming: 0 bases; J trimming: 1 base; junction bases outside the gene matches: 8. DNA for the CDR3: TGTGCCAGCTCACCACCGAATAAGCGGGAGGGAGGCCAAGAGACCCAGTACTTC. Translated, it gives CASSPPNKREGGQETQYF. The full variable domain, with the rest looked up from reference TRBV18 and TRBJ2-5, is NAGVMQNPRHLVRRRGQEARLRCSPMKGHSHVYWYRQLPEEGLKFMVYLQKENIIDESGMPKERFSAEFPKEGPSILRIQQVVRGDSAAYFCASSPPNKREGGQETQYFGPGTRLLVL.

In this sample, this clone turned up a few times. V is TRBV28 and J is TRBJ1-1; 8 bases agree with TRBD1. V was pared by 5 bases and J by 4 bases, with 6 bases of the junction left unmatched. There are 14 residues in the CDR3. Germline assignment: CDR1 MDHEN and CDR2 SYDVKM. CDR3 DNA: TGTGCCAGCAGTGTCCAGGGGGCGGGCACTGAAGCTTTCTTT. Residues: CASSVQGAGTEAFF.

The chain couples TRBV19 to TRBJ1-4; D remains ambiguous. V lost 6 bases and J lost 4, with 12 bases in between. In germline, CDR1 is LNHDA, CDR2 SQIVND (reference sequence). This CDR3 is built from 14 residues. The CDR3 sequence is CASSLLWSNEKLFF. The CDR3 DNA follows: TGTGCCAGTAGCCTCCTCTGGAGTAATGAAAAACTGTTTTTT.

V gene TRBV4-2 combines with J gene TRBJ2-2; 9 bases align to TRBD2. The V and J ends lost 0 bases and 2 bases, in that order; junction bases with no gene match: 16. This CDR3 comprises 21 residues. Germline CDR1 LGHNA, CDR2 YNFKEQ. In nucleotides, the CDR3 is TGTGCCAGCAGCCAAGAGAGCCCTTCTTTCTTAGCGGGGGTCAACACCGGGGAGCTGTTTTTT. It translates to CASSQESPSFLAGVNTGELFF.

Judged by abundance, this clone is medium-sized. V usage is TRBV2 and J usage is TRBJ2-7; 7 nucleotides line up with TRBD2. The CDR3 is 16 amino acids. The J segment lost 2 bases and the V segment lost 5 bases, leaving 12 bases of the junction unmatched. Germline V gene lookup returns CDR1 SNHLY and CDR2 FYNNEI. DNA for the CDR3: TGTGCCAGCAGTACTCCCTGGACTAGGGGAACCTACGAGCAGTACTTC. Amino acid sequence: CASSTPWTRGTYEQYF.

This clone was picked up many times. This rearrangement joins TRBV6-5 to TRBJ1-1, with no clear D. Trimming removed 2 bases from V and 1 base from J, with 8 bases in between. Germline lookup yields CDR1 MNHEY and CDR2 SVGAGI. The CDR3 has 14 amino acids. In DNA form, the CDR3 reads TGTGCCAGCAGTTACCGAGGGTCGAACACTGAAGCTTTCTTT. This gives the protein CASSYRGSNTEAFF.

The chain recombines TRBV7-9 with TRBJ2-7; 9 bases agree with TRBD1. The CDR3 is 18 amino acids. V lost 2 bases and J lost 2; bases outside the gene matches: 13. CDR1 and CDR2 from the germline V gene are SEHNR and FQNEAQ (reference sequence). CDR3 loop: CASSLLGQGNPFTYEQYF. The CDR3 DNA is TGTGCCAGCAGCTTATTGGGACAGGGTAACCCTTTTACCTACGAGCAGTACTTC.

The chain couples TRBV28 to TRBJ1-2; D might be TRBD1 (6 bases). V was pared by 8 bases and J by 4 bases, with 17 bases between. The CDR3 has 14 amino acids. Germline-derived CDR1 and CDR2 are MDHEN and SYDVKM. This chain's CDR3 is CASREGGISYGYTF. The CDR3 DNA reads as TGTGCCAGCCGAGAGGGGGGGATTAGCTATGGCTACACCTTC.

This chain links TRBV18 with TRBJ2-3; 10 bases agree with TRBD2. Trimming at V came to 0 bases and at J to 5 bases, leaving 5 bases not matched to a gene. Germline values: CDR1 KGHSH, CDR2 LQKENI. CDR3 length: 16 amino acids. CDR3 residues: CASSPPTSGYKDTQYF. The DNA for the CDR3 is TGTGCCAGCTCACCACCGACTAGCGGGTATAAAGATACGCAGTATTTT.

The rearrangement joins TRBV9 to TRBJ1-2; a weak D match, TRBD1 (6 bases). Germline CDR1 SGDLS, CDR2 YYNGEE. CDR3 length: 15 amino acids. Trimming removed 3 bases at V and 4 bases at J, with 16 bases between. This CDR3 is CASSGRGYRAYGYTF. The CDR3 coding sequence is TGTGCCAGCAGCGGACGGGGTTACAGGGCCTATGGCTACACCTTC.

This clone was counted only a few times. CDR3 in DNA: TGTGCCAGCAGCTTAGAGGACAGGGGCGGAGGAGAGACCCAGTACTTC. Translation: CASSLEDRGGGETQYF. The chain couples TRBV7-9 to TRBJ2-5; 9 bases are shared with TRBD1. Germline V lookup: CDR1 SEHNR, CDR2 FQNEAQ (reference sequence). Trimming took 1 base from V and 4 from J; bases not matched to a gene: 7. The CDR3 contains 16 residues.

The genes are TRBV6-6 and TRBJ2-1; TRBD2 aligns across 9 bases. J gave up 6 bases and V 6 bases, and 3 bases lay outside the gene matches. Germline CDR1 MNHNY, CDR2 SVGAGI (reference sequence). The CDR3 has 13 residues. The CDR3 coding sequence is TGTGCCAGCAGGACTAGCGGAGTCAATGAGCAGTTCTTC. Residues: CASRTSGVNEQFF.